Sequencing of this TCR beta chain was carried out in a study of blood T cell repertoires in COVID-19. Study context: Sites across the United States, Italy and Spain contributed samples from acute and convalescent COVID-19. Sample material is recorded as cDNA or gDNA derived from T cells, B-cell-depleted T cells, or PBMCs.

CDR1 is ENHRY and CDR2 is SYGVKD in the germline V gene. V was clipped by 6 bases and J by 1 base; unmatched bases: 7. The CDR3 runs 15 residues. Original processing methods: It was from reference gene primer amplification that nucleated cell counts were estimated. Profiled with immunoSEQ multiplex PCR; TCRdb holds only in-frame clones, not every one. V and J calls and clone size come straight from that table; D and trimming were deduced from the DNA. The table lists some 390,000 clones, about 88% of them singletons. This clone was counted a few times. Material for sequencing was peripheral blood. The V and J genes are TRBV10-3 and TRBJ1-1; the match to TRBD1 covers 8 bases. The receptor comes from a human donor in a cohort sampled during active COVID-19. CDR3 protein: CAISSQGAENTEAFF. The CDR3 coding sequence is TGTGCCATCAGCTCGCAGGGGGCAGAGAACACTGAAGCTTTCTTT.